These T cell receptor beta chains were read from a single sample in a study of blood T cell repertoires in COVID-19. Measured with immunoSEQ multiplex PCR; TCRdb has only the in-frame clones, and not every one. The sample includes approximately 75,000 clones, 80% of them seen just once. Sequenced sample: peripheral blood. The receptors come from a man aged 45-65 years with COVID-19, enrolled during active disease. Both conserved end residues are trimmed from each CDR3. The size field is filled for only some rows; it gives once, few, many or a size class.

J gene: TRBJ1-2
clone size: -
V gene: TRBV27
CDR3 protein: ASSLSYRTLIDYGYT

J gene: TRBJ1-2
clone size: few
V gene: TRBV19
CDR3 protein: ASSTQPTAHGYT

J gene: TRBJ1-5
clone size: once
V gene: TRBV30
CDR3 protein: AWSQTGDQPQH

J gene: TRBJ1-2
clone size: -
V gene: TRBV25-1
CDR3 protein: ASSAQAGYGYT

J gene: TRBJ1-1
clone size: few
V gene: TRBV18
CDR3 protein: ASSLRRDRGQNTEAF

J gene: TRBJ2-5
clone size: -
V gene: TRBV6-5
CDR3 protein: ASSRTPGEGTQY

J gene: TRBJ2-3
clone size: -
V gene: TRBV28
CDR3 protein: ASSRGYTDTQY

J gene: TRBJ2-5
clone size: -
V gene: TRBV14
CDR3 protein: ASSQPTSGRAGETQY

J gene: TRBJ1-1
clone size: -
V gene: TRBV9
CDR3 protein: ASSVVEGVGEAF

J gene: TRBJ2-2
clone size: -
V gene: TRBV7-2
CDR3 protein: ASSLSGRVTGELF

J gene: TRBJ2-7
clone size: -
V gene: TRBV6-1
CDR3 protein: ASSEARRPAPYEQY

J gene: TRBJ2-5
clone size: -
V gene: TRBV3-1/TRBV3-2
CDR3 protein: ASSLGTSKETQY

J gene: TRBJ1-5
clone size: -
V gene: TRBV29-1
CDR3 protein: SAYLTSGQPQH

J gene: TRBJ2-6
clone size: -
V gene: TRBV7-9
CDR3 protein: ASSDAGGPGGANVLT

J gene: TRBJ1-1
clone size: -
V gene: TRBV6-5
CDR3 protein: ASRGQGEAF

J gene: TRBJ2-7
clone size: -
V gene: TRBV7-2
CDR3 protein: ASSYNRVGYEQY

J gene: TRBJ2-7
clone size: -
V gene: TRBV28
CDR3 protein: ASRPPDRGYEQY

J gene: TRBJ2-3
clone size: few
V gene: TRBV6-1
CDR3 protein: ASSESLALRTDTQY

J gene: TRBJ1-1
clone size: -
V gene: TRBV25-1
CDR3 protein: ASTLAGGTEAF

J gene: TRBJ2-3
clone size: -
V gene: TRBV18
CDR3 protein: ASSPQVTGATDTQY

J gene: TRBJ2-1
clone size: -
V gene: TRBV7-8
CDR3 protein: ASSPRAGGGLEQF

J gene: TRBJ1-4
clone size: -
V gene: TRBV19
CDR3 protein: ASGWGATNEKLF

J gene: TRBJ2-7
clone size: -
V gene: TRBV28
CDR3 protein: ASTGGRYEQY

J gene: TRBJ2-5
clone size: few
V gene: TRBV3-1/TRBV3-2
CDR3 protein: ASSQPGLAGGETQY

J gene: TRBJ2-1
clone size: -
V gene: TRBV10-3
CDR3 protein: AISESGTSSFTEQF

J gene: TRBJ1-6
clone size: -
V gene: TRBV6-5
CDR3 protein: ASSSPTGTYNSPLH

J gene: TRBJ1-4
clone size: -
V gene: TRBV18
CDR3 protein: ASSPPTGTSILRLF

J gene: TRBJ1-1
clone size: -
V gene: TRBV27
CDR3 protein: ASSFAPRFNTEAF

J gene: TRBJ1-3
clone size: -
V gene: TRBV30
CDR3 protein: AWSSQIGDTIY

J gene: TRBJ2-1
clone size: -
V gene: TRBV12-1
CDR3 protein: ASSPLSSGRGNNEQF

J gene: TRBJ2-2
clone size: -
V gene: TRBV29-1
CDR3 protein: SVGQNGELF